These 19 T cell receptor beta chains were all obtained from the same sample, sequenced in a study of blood T cell repertoires in COVID-19. The repertoire was sequenced with immunoSEQ multiplex PCR; TCRdb's copy has only in-frame clones and lacks some. The table shows approximately 260,000 clones, with around 86% occurring only once. The specimen sequenced was peripheral blood. The receptors were gathered from a woman aged 55-69 years with active or convalescent COVID-19.

The chain couples TRBV7-9 to TRBJ2-7; 8 bases match TRBD1. There are 18 residues in the CDR3. V was clipped by 5 bases and J by 6 bases; unmatched bases: 21. Per germline, CDR1 SEHNR and CDR2 FQNEAQ (reference sequence). This CDR3 is CASSPGQGVLAPRSEQYF. The CDR3 DNA is TGTGCCAGCAGCCCCGGACAGGGTGTTTTAGCCCCTCGATCCGAGCAGTACTTC.

The count of this clone is one. The chain has TRBV10-3 and TRBJ1-2; D is unresolved. The germline V gene encodes CDR1 ENHRY and CDR2 SYGVKD. V lost 0 bases and J 4 bases, leaving 9 bases between the germline ends. The CDR3 sequence is 14 residues long. CDR3 protein: CAISESNSPYGYTF. The CDR3 bases are TGTGCCATCAGTGAGTCGAACAGTCCCTATGGCTACACCTTC.

This clone was counted between two and nine times. CDR3 amino acids: CASSEQANTEAFF. The CDR3 DNA follows: TGTGCCAGCAGTGAACAGGCGAACACTGAAGCTTTCTTT. The chain couples TRBV6-1 to TRBJ1-1; D unresolved. Germline CDR1 MNHNS, CDR2 SASEGT. Trimming removed 2 bases at V and 1 base at J, with 5 bases between. The CDR3 length is 13 residues.

The V gene is TRBV5-4, the J gene TRBJ2-3; the D gene is possibly TRBD2 (6 bases). CDR3 size: 15 residues. V shed 0 bases and J shed 2 bases, with 10 bases lying between them. CDR1 is SGHNT and CDR2 is YYREEE in the germline V gene (reference sequence). The CDR3 protein is CASSLAIAVTDTQYF. The CDR3 region has the DNA TGTGCCAGCAGCTTGGCAATAGCGGTCACAGATACGCAGTATTTT.

The chain links TRBV7-8 to TRBJ1-1; weak D call: TRBD1 (5 bases). CDR1 is SGHVS and CDR2 is FQNEAQ in the germline V gene. The CDR3 spans 13 residues. V lost 5 bases to trimming and J lost 1 base, with 8 bases between them. CDR3 DNA: TGTGCCAGCAGCGAGACAGAGAACACTGAAGCTTTCTTT. Its translation: CASSETENTEAFF. The whole variable domain, filled in from reference TRBV7-8 and TRBJ1-1, reads GAGVSQSPRYKVAKRGQDVALRCDPISGHVSLFWYQQALGQGPEFLTYFQNEAQLDKSGLPSDRFFAERPEGSVSTLKIQRTQQEDSAVYLCASSETENTEAFFGQGTRLTVV.

The V gene is TRBV5-8, the J gene TRBJ2-7; no definite D call. CDR1 and CDR2 from the germline V gene are SGHTS and YDEGEE. Trimming stripped 9 bases from V and 2 bases from J, with 18 bases between. The CDR3 sequence is 14 residues long. The DNA of the CDR3 is TGTGCCACCCCCCTAAGTAGTTCCCCCTACGAGCAGTACTTC. Translation: CATPLSSSPYEQYF.

As DNA, the CDR3 is TGCGCCAGCAGCCCCGGGACAGTCGACTCCTACGAGCAGTACTTC. Protein product: CASSPGTVDSYEQYF. The chain employs TRBV5-1 and TRBJ2-7; 7 bases are shared with TRBD1. The CDR3 contains 15 residues. Germline V CDR1 and CDR2: SGHRS, YFSETQ. J lost 0 bases, V lost 4 bases, and 7 bases had no gene match.

V gene TRBV18 combines with J gene TRBJ2-5; D might be TRBD2 (5 bases). Germline CDR1 and CDR2: KGHSH and LQKENI. The CDR3 sequence is 14 residues long. V was trimmed by 3 bases and J by 4 bases, leaving 12 bases between them. As DNA, the CDR3 is TGTGCCAGCTCACCCGGACTCGGAGGAGAGACCCAGTACTTC. Its translation is CASSPGLGGETQYF.

This chain connects TRBV6-6 to TRBJ1-5; 8 nucleotides align to TRBD1. The CDR3 totals 15 residues. Per germline, CDR1 MNHNY and CDR2 SVGAGI (reference sequence). The J segment lost 4 bases and the V segment lost 6 bases, leaving 8 bases of the junction unmatched. CDR3 loop: CASRGGTGGNQPQHF. DNA of the CDR3: TGTGCCAGCAGGGGGGGAACAGGGGGAAATCAGCCCCAGCATTTT.

J is TRBJ1-1 and V is TRBV11-2, with D possibly matching TRBD1 (5 bases). This CDR3 is 11 amino acids long. In germline, CDR1 is SGHAT, CDR2 FQNNGV. The V end was cut by 5 bases, the J end by 7 bases, with 8 bases between. CDR3 protein: CASSGAFEAFF. CDR3 sequence (DNA): TGTGCCAGCAGCGGGGCCTTTGAAGCTTTCTTT. Supplemented by reference TRBV11-2 and TRBJ1-1, the full variable domain reads EAGVAQSPRYKIIEKRQSVAFWCNPISGHATLYWYQQILGQGPKLLIQFQNNGVVDDSQLPKDRFSAERLKGVDSTLKIQPAKLEDSAVYLCASSGAFEAFFGQGTRLTVV.

In its sample, this clone was seen a few times. The V gene is TRBV13, the J gene TRBJ2-1, with D maybe TRBD1 (6 bases). Germline assignment: CDR1 PRHDT and CDR2 FYEKMQ (reference sequence). The CDR3 sequence is 15 residues long. Trimming removed 5 bases at V and 0 bases at J, with 11 bases between. The DNA of the CDR3 is TGTGCCAGCAGCCCTAGACAGGACTCCTACAATGAGCAGTTCTTC. Protein product: CASSPRQDSYNEQFF. The variable domain in full, completed from reference TRBV13 and TRBJ2-1, reads AAGVIQSPRHLIKEKRETATLKCYPIPRHDTVYWYQQGPGQDPQFLISFYEKMQSDKGSIPDRFSAQQFSDYHSELNMSSLELGDSALYFCASSPRQDSYNEQFFGPGTRLTVL.

The chain recombines TRBV10-1 with TRBJ1-6, with TRBD1 identical over 8 bases. With 0 bases clipped from V and 9 bases from J, the junction kept 4 bases outside the gene matches. The germline gives CDR1 WNHNN, CDR2 SYGVQD (reference sequence). The CDR3 is made up of 15 amino acids. The CDR3 loop is CASSESDRAGSPLHF. For the CDR3, the DNA is TGCGCCAGCAGTGAGTCGGACAGGGCGGGTTCACCCCTCCACTTT.

The CDR3 loop reads CASRERGGSLYGYTF. CDR3 bases: TGTGCCAGCAGGGAGCGGGGGGGAAGCCTCTATGGCTACACCTTC. This chain joins TRBV28 and TRBJ1-2; TRBD1 might be the D (5 bases). The CDR3 is 15 amino acids. V gave up 6 bases and J gave up 4 bases, with 18 bases separating them. Germline assignment: CDR1 MDHEN and CDR2 SYDVKM.

V is TRBV5-4 and J is TRBJ2-3, with 11 bases aligning to TRBD1. From germline, CDR1 is SGHNT and CDR2 YYREEE (reference sequence). V shed 3 bases, J shed 3 bases, and the junction held 3 bases outside the gene matches. The length of the CDR3 is 15 residues. The CDR3 loop is CASSYGQGATDTQYF. For the CDR3, the DNA is TGTGCCAGCAGCTACGGACAGGGGGCGACAGATACGCAGTATTTT.

This clone was counted at least ten times. This chain links TRBV2 with TRBJ2-7; the match to TRBD1 covers 7 bases. This CDR3 is 18 amino acids long. Germline CDR1 SNHLY, CDR2 FYNNEI. Trimming removed 8 bases from V and 3 bases from J; junction bases left unmatched: 22. As DNA, the CDR3 is TGTGCCAGCGGCTCGATGGGTAGGGGGCGCTTTGTTCGCTACGAGCAGTACTTC. Residues: CASGSMGRGRFVRYEQYF.

The J gene is TRBJ2-4, the V gene TRBV30; D may be TRBD2 (6 bases). CDR1 is GTSNPN, CDR2 SVGIG, per germline (reference sequence). V shed 8 bases and J shed 4 bases, with 9 bases lying between them. The CDR3 covers 11 residues. The CDR3 protein is CAAGPKNIQYF. CDR3 in DNA: TGTGCCGCGGGACCGAAAAACATTCAGTACTTC.

This chain uses TRBV7-2 with TRBJ2-7, with 12 nucleotides matching TRBD2. V was pared by 5 bases and J by 8 bases, with 13 bases of the junction left unmatched. There are 16 residues in the CDR3. Germline V lookup: CDR1 SGHTA, CDR2 FQGNSA. In DNA, the CDR3 is TGTGCCAGCAGCCCGCAGGGGCTAGCGGGGGGGACGAAGCAGTACTTC. This translates into CASSPQGLAGGTKQYF.

The chain has TRBV9 and TRBJ2-7, with D uncertain. The CDR3 loop spans 15 amino acids. Trimming cost V 0 bases and J 6 bases, with 16 bases left between them. CDR1 and CDR2 from the germline V gene are SGDLS and YYNGEE. The CDR3 DNA is TGTGCCAGCAGCGTAGGCACAGCCGGAATCCGCGAGCAGTACTTC. It encodes CASSVGTAGIREQYF.

V gene TRBV14 combines with J gene TRBJ2-2; D is uncertain. Trimming removed 4 bases from V and 6 bases from J, with 9 bases in between. From germline, CDR1 is SGHDN and CDR2 FVKESK. The CDR3 loop spans 13 amino acids. The CDR3 reads CASSLTDPGELFF. The CDR3 nucleotides are TGTGCCAGCAGCCTTACAGACCCCGGGGAGCTGTTTTTT.